This TCR beta chain was observed in a study of T-cell reconstitution after alpha-beta-depleted transplantation in children. The study, taken as a whole, reports: A year had passed since transplant, and T-cell counts and diversity by then came mostly from newly produced T cells. Surviving recipient T cells and intrathymic progenitors accounted for some patients' high TCRbeta diversity at day 60. Approximately two months post-transplant, alpha-beta T cells reportedly originated from several hundred expanded graft clones.

As it was prepared, the TCRbeta library received unique molecular identifiers. TCRdb independently ran MiXCR on the PCR reads; one entry per CDR3 protein. The table lists 450,000 to 600,000 distinct CDR3 sequences, about 10% of them singletons. This clonotype has ten or more counts. Its specificity is not known. V dropped 6 bases and J dropped 4; count of bases not matched to a gene: 11. CDR1 is SQVTM and CDR2 is ANQGSEA in the germline V gene. The CDR3 extends over 16 amino acids. This sequence joins TRBV29-1 and TRBJ2-1, with 11 bases aligning to TRBD2. The sequence derives from a child aged 2-9 years with inherited bone marrow failure, due to receive a stem cell transplant. The sample was PBMCs, taken before TCRalphabeta/CD19-depleted stem cell transplant. The CDR3 loop is CSVEKILAGEYNEQFF. For the CDR3, the DNA is TGCAGCGTCGAAAAAATACTAGCGGGAGAATACAATGAGCAGTTCTTC.